The sequence of this T cell receptor (beta chain) was determined in a study of blood T cell repertoires in COVID-19 (dated by TCRdb to 2020 to 2022). Broadly, across the study: Samples from collaborators originated in the United States, Italy and Spain and spanned both the acute and convalescent phases of COVID-19. Where HLA class I and class II types were available, the types were taken from metadata supplied by the sample provider, not from assay-based typing. Subjects who had been exposed to COVID-19, were actively infected with it, or had recovered from it provided the deeply sampled blood TCRbeta repertoires that made up the dataset. The samples were drawn from two sources: the first 160 participants of the ongoing ImmuneRACE study, and fewer than 1,500 subjects contributed by 6 global collaborators. A de-identified subject ID, COVID-19 status, age in years and sex were almost always included in the sample metadata. The repertoires were made available in a free public database intended to serve as a resource for research on the immune response to SARS-CoV-2. The prospective study material was composed of cDNA or gDNA derived from T cells, B-cell-depleted T cells, or PBMCs. Study-wide findings and limitations: The quantity of clinical and demographic metadata differed by source and by participant and was supplied without curation.

Regarding this clone: Its antigen is still unknown. No clone much larger than this one lies a single base away; base qualities are absent.

The collaborating institutions used their own protocols to collect whole blood in K2EDTA tubes. For TCRbeta analysis, collaborators shipped samples in one of three forms: frozen whole blood, isolated PBMCs, or DNA extracted from either of those sample types. CDR1 and CDR2 are drawn from the germline V gene: MGHDK, SYGVNS. V is pruned by 1 base and J by 11 bases, leaving 13 bases of the junction without a gene match. From its cysteine to its phenylalanine, the CDR3 spans 17 amino acids. Only the CDR3 DNA is retained, 51 bases long and in frame from the first base. TCRbeta CDR3 regions were amplified from genomic DNA by means of the immunoSEQ Assay, a bias-controlled multiplex PCR. On the authors' methods: The number of nucleated cells in each sample was estimated from the amplification of reference gene primers within the assay. To quantify the absolute abundance of each unique TCRbeta CDR3 rearrangement, sequence reads were collapsed and filtered. Productive Simpson clonality was computed per sample as the square root of Simpson's diversity index over productive rearrangements. As stored in TCRdb, this immuneACCESS dataset retains in-frame rearrangements with V and J assigned. A fraction of the clones does not appear; measured against another copy, unresolved V genes explain less than half of the discrepancy, and the remainder lacks a known reason. V and J calls and clone size are copied from that table; D and trimming were computed from the DNA. The sample has 150,000 or so clones on record, 76% of them singletons. The top ten clonotypes cover approximately 4.5% of the sample.

The sequence joins TRBV25-1 to TRBJ1-6; TRBD1 matches 8 bases in the middle. Input material: peripheral blood. This receptor was identified in a woman older than 75 with active or convalescent COVID-19. The CDR3 amino acid sequence is: CASSESTPGTGPPPLHF. The nucleotide sequence reads TGTGCCAGCAGTGAATCAACCCCCGGGACAGGCCCCCCACCCCTCCACTTT.